The 30 T cell receptor beta chains presented below share a single source sample, sequenced in a study of blood T cell repertoires in COVID-19. Produced via immunoSEQ multiplex PCR; TCRdb's table is partial and in-frame only. This table has 150,000 or so clones, 70% to 90% appearing once. Material for sequencing was peripheral blood. The receptors here all came from a man aged 18 to 29 with acute or convalescent COVID-19.

The chain uses TRBV19 and TRBJ1-3, with D possibly matching TRBD1 (5 bases). Germline CDR1 LNHDA, CDR2 SQIVND (reference sequence). Trimming took 3 bases from V and 1 from J, leaving 10 bases between them. The CDR3 sequence is 15 residues long. As DNA, the CDR3 is TGTGCCAGTAGTATGGGGAGGGGATCTGGAAACACCATATATTTT. Its translation is CASSMGRGSGNTIYF.

J is TRBJ1-5 and V is TRBV6-5, with D perhaps TRBD1 (6 bases). This CDR3 region has 12 residues. Between the trimmed V and J ends, which lost 6 bases and 4 bases, there was a span of 7 bases. The germline gives CDR1 MNHEY, CDR2 SVGAGI. The CDR3 protein is CASRTGNQPQHF. CDR3 nucleotide sequence: TGTGCCAGCAGAACAGGGAATCAGCCCCAGCATTTT.

The rearrangement links TRBV19 to TRBJ1-3; no firm D call. Germline V gene lookup returns CDR1 LNHDA and CDR2 SQIVND (reference sequence). The germline V and J ends were trimmed by 4 bases and 1 base, with 11 bases remaining between them. This CDR3 spans 15 amino acids. CDR3 protein: CASSTDGASGNTIYF. The DNA of the CDR3 is TGTGCCAGTAGTACTGATGGAGCATCTGGAAACACCATATATTTT.

This clone was found once. V is TRBV6-2 or TRBV6-3 and J is TRBJ2-2, with a possible D match to TRBD2 (6 bases). Germline V gene data show CDR1 as MNHEY and CDR2 as SVGEGT. V lost 1 base, J lost 0 bases, and 9 bases lay in between. The CDR3 length is 16 residues. The CDR3 region is CASSYLGGTNTGELFF. The CDR3 nucleotides read TGTGCCAGCAGTTACTTGGGGGGTACGAACACCGGGGAGCTGTTTTTT.

The CDR3 here is CASSPRAGTGRRSEAFF. CDR3 in DNA: TGTGCCAGCAGCCCCCGGGCCGGGACAGGGAGGAGGTCTGAAGCTTTCTTT. The rearrangement uses TRBV5-4 and TRBJ1-1; 9 nucleotides agree with TRBD1. CDR3 length equals 17 residues. In germline, CDR1 is SGHNT, CDR2 YYREEE (reference sequence). The ends lost 4 bases at V and 6 bases at J; junction bases unmatched: 16.

The V gene is TRBV30, the J gene TRBJ1-5, with D uncertain. The CDR3 is 14 residues long. CDR1 is GTSNPN, CDR2 SVGIG, per germline (reference sequence). V was shortened by 0 bases and J by 5 bases, with 11 bases between the two germline ends. The CDR3 loop is CAWSVGGLHQPQHF. As DNA, the CDR3 is TGTGCCTGGAGTGTAGGCGGGCTCCATCAGCCCCAGCATTTT. Together with reference TRBV30 and TRBJ1-5, the CDR3 gives the full variable domain: SQTIHQWPATLVQPVGSPLSLECTVEGTSNPNLYWYRQAAGRGLQLLFYSVGIGQISSEVPQNLSASRPQDRQFILSSKKLLLSDSGFYLCAWSVGGLHQPQHFGDGTRLSIL.

This chain uses TRBV5-1 with TRBJ2-6; a weak D match, TRBD1 (5 bases). CDR3 length: 17 amino acids. Per germline, CDR1 SGHRS and CDR2 YFSETQ. V lost 0 bases and J 3 bases, leaving 13 bases between the germline ends. Here the CDR3 DNA reads TGCGCCAGCAGCTTGGGACAGCCCCAGTATGGGGCCAACGTCCTGACTTTC. This sequence encodes CASSLGQPQYGANVLTF.

This chain connects TRBV6-2 or TRBV6-3 to TRBJ1-2, with D maybe TRBD1 (5 bases). This CDR3 comprises 14 residues. Germline-derived CDR1 and CDR2 are MNHEY and SVGEGT. The V end lost 2 bases, the J end lost 7 bases, and 14 bases lay between the germline ends. The CDR3, as DNA: TGTGCCAGCAGTTACGCAGGGTCGAGTTTTGGCTACACCTTC. Its protein product is CASSYAGSSFGYTF.

This clone came up a few times. The chain recombines TRBV6-5 with TRBJ1-2; D not certain. This CDR3 spans 13 amino acids. In germline, CDR1 is MNHEY, CDR2 SVGAGI. Trimming shortened V by 7 bases and J by 8 bases, and 17 bases separated the two germline ends. The CDR3 sequence: CASTRDLTGGYTF. The CDR3 DNA follows: TGTGCCAGCACCAGAGACCTTACGGGGGGCTACACCTTC.

The chain links TRBV6-5 to TRBJ2-7, with D unclear. Germline CDR1 MNHEY, CDR2 SVGAGI. V was trimmed by 7 bases and J by 6 bases, leaving 13 bases between them. This CDR3 comprises 12 residues. Written as DNA, the CDR3 is TGTGCCAGCAAGGAAACATCTAGCGAGCAGTACGTC. Protein product: CASKETSSEQYV.

The chain links TRBV6-6 to TRBJ2-6, with TRBD2 matching over 7 bases. The CDR3 runs 19 residues. Germline V lookup: CDR1 MNHNY, CDR2 SVGAGI (reference sequence). The V gene end was trimmed by 5 bases and the J gene end by 0 bases; junction bases not matched to a gene: 13. CDR3 bases: TGTGCCAGCAGTCCCGGGGGTTCCAGCGGGGCCTCTGGGGCCAACGTCCTGACTTTC. Amino acids: CASSPGGSSGASGANVLTF.

The rearrangement uses TRBV6-2 or TRBV6-3 and TRBJ2-5; perhaps TRBD2 as D (6 bases). Germline V gene data show CDR1 as MNHEY and CDR2 as SVGEGT. The CDR3 runs 17 residues. V was shortened by 4 bases and J by 5 bases, with 23 bases between the two germline ends. CDR3 region: CASSWERYRGGLETQYF. The DNA for the CDR3 is TGTGCCAGCAGTTGGGAAAGGTATAGGGGAGGTTTGGAGACCCAGTACTTC.

V gene TRBV18 combines with J gene TRBJ2-5; 10 bases fit TRBD1. Germline CDR1 and CDR2: KGHSH and LQKENI. After removal of 6 bases from V and 6 bases from J, the junction contained 16 bases not matched to a gene. There are 17 residues in the CDR3. The CDR3 region has the DNA TGTGCCAGCTCGACTAGGCCCCCGGGACAGGGGTCGAAGACCCAGTACTTC. Its protein is CASSTRPPGQGSKTQYF. The complete variable domain, with remaining parts taken from reference TRBV18 and TRBJ2-5, reads NAGVMQNPRHLVRRRGQEARLRCSPMKGHSHVYWYRQLPEEGLKFMVYLQKENIIDESGMPKERFSAEFPKEGPSILRIQQVVRGDSAAYFCASSTRPPGQGSKTQYFGPGTRLLVL.

This clone was seen a handful of times. This chain uses TRBV4-2 with TRBJ1-1; no reliable D call. Germline values: CDR1 LGHNA, CDR2 YNFKEQ. The V end was cut by 4 bases, the J end by 6 bases, with 18 bases between. This CDR3 has 15 residues. CDR3 protein: CASSPKVLVGAEAFF. The CDR3 region has the DNA TGTGCCAGCAGCCCAAAAGTGTTGGTAGGAGCTGAAGCTTTCTTT.

This clone came up a few times. The chain has TRBV5-1 and TRBJ2-3; D is possibly TRBD2 (5 bases). Trimming pared 4 bases from V and 0 bases from J, leaving 15 bases between. Germline-derived CDR1 and CDR2 are SGHRS and YFSETQ. The CDR3 length is 16 residues. CDR3 coding DNA: TGCGCCAGCAGCCCCCACCGGGAAAAAAGCACAGATACGCAGTATTTT. This encodes CASSPHREKSTDTQYF.

This chain uses TRBV7-8 with TRBJ2-5, with TRBD2 matching over 13 bases. Unmatched junction bases numbered 11, after V lost 5 bases and J lost 2 bases. The CDR3 covers 18 residues. CDR1 is SGHVS and CDR2 is FQNEAQ in the germline V gene. CDR3 nucleotide sequence: TGTGCCAGCAGCCCTGGGACTAGCGGGGTCTTGGATCAAGAGACCCAGTACTTC. The encoded protein is CASSPGTSGVLDQETQYF.

This clone has a handful of counts. The chain couples TRBV25-1 to TRBJ1-2, with D perhaps TRBD1 (6 bases). V lost 8 bases, J lost 3 bases, and 16 bases lay in between. This CDR3 contains 14 residues. Germline assignment: CDR1 MGHDK and CDR2 SYGVNS. The CDR3 loop reads CASQGGGLYYGYTF. The CDR3 DNA sequence: TGTGCCAGCCAAGGTGGGGGCCTCTACTATGGCTACACCTTC.

V and J are TRBV4-2 and TRBJ2-5; TRBD2 matches at 12 bases. Trimming cost V 1 base and J 1 base; bases outside gene matches: 7. Germline lookup yields CDR1 LGHNA and CDR2 YNFKEQ. The length of the CDR3 is 18 residues. In DNA, the CDR3 is TGTGCCAGCAGCCAAGGGTCTAGCGGGGGGGCGACCCAAGAGACCCAGTACTTC. Translating gives CASSQGSSGGATQETQYF.

The chain joins TRBV6-5 to TRBJ1-4, with a tentative D call TRBD1 (6 bases). Germline CDR1 is MNHEY and CDR2 is SVGAGI. Trimming took 6 bases from V and 0 from J, leaving 11 bases between them. The CDR3 totals 15 residues. The CDR3: CASRADRSTNEKLFF. The CDR3 bases are TGTGCCAGCAGAGCCGACAGGTCAACTAATGAAAAACTGTTTTTT.

V usage is TRBV6-2 or TRBV6-3 and J usage is TRBJ1-5, with 8 bases identical to TRBD1. Trimming removed 5 bases from V and 4 bases from J; junction bases left unmatched: 7. The germline gives CDR1 MNHEY, CDR2 SVGEGT. The CDR3 consists of 15 residues. The CDR3 here is CASSRLTGANQPQHF. As DNA, the CDR3 is TGTGCCAGCAGTCGATTGACAGGGGCAAATCAGCCCCAGCATTTT.

The chain combines TRBV7-9 with TRBJ2-3; possibly TRBD2 for D (6 bases). V lost 2 bases and J lost 1, with 10 bases in between. The CDR3 is 15 amino acids. Per the germline V gene, CDR1 is SEHNR and CDR2 is FQNEAQ (reference sequence). CDR3 region: CASSLMGGGTDTQYF. The CDR3, as DNA: TGTGCCAGCAGCTTAATGGGCGGGGGCACAGATACGCAGTATTTT.

This chain links TRBV30 with TRBJ1-2; unclear D gene. Germline V lookup: CDR1 GTSNPN, CDR2 SVGIG (reference sequence). The ends were cut back, 1 base at V and 5 bases at J, with 5 bases in the middle. The CDR3 has 11 residues. The CDR3 nucleotides are TGTGCCTGGAGTGCCAGTTATGGCTACACCTTC. Its translation: CAWSASYGYTF.

The genes are TRBV19 and TRBJ1-5; unclear D gene. Trimming cost V 5 bases and J 5 bases, with 10 bases left between them. Per germline, CDR1 LNHDA and CDR2 SQIVND (reference sequence). CDR3 length equals 13 residues. This CDR3 reads CASSRWGDQPQHF. Here the CDR3 DNA reads TGTGCCAGTAGTCGCTGGGGAGATCAGCCCCAGCATTTT.

The genes are TRBV18 and TRBJ1-4; 8 nucleotides align to TRBD1. Germline V lookup: CDR1 KGHSH, CDR2 LQKENI. This CDR3 comprises 13 residues. The V gene end was trimmed by 4 bases and the J gene end by 8 bases; junction bases not matched to a gene: 3. CDR3 sequence: CASSLQGGEKLFF. The CDR3 DNA reads TGTGCCAGCTCACTACAGGGGGGCGAAAAACTGTTTTTT.

The chain has TRBV6-5 and TRBJ1-6, with TRBD1 matching 7 bases. The junction had 7 bases not matched to a gene; V was cut back by 5 bases and J by 9 bases. CDR3 length: 14 amino acids. Germline lookup yields CDR1 MNHEY and CDR2 SVGAGI. CDR3 DNA: TGTGCCAGCAGTACGACAGGGCTGTCTTCACCCCTCCACTTT. It is translated as CASSTTGLSSPLHF.

This chain's CDR3 is CASIAGGTVHEQYV. The CDR3 DNA reads TGTGCCAGCATAGCGGGGGGGACTGTGCACGAGCAGTACGTC. This chain uses TRBV6-5 with TRBJ2-7, with TRBD2 matching over 11 bases. Unmatched junction bases numbered 7, after V lost 7 bases and J lost 5 bases. This CDR3 comprises 14 residues. CDR1 is MNHEY, CDR2 SVGAGI, per germline.

The V and J genes are TRBV4-1 and TRBJ1-1; no reliable D call. The CDR3 extends over 14 amino acids. The V gene lost 2 bases and the J gene lost 2 bases, with 9 bases spanning the gap. Germline-derived CDR1 and CDR2 are MGHRA and YSYEKL. CDR3 amino acids: CASSQSPGNTEAFF. CDR3 in DNA: TGCGCCAGCAGCCAAAGCCCGGGAAACACTGAAGCTTTCTTT.

The J gene is TRBJ1-3, the V gene TRBV10-2, with no clear D. The CDR3 spans 16 residues. The ends were cut back, 8 bases at V and 0 bases at J, with 17 bases in the middle. CDR1 and CDR2 (germline): WSHSY, SAAADI. Written as DNA, the CDR3 is TGCGCCAGCTCCGAGGCGGGAGGCCTCTCTGGAAACACCATATATTTT. This encodes CASSEAGGLSGNTIYF.

This sequence joins TRBV5-5 and TRBJ1-3; 8 positions agree with TRBD1. The CDR3 consists of 15 residues. The V segment lost 3 bases and the J segment 0 bases; nucleotides outside the gene matches: 2. Germline CDR1 reads SGHKS; CDR2 reads YYEKEE (reference sequence). CDR3 sequence: CASSSQGASGNTIYF. The CDR3 DNA sequence: TGTGCCAGCAGCTCCCAGGGGGCCTCTGGAAACACCATATATTTT.

The V gene is TRBV11-2, the J gene TRBJ1-2, with 7 bases fitting TRBD1. The CDR3 runs 14 residues. From germline, CDR1 is SGHAT and CDR2 FQNNGV. The ends lost 5 bases at V and 4 bases at J; junction bases unmatched: 7. CDR3 in amino acids: CASSQTGVGYGYTF. As DNA, the CDR3 is TGTGCCAGCAGCCAAACAGGGGTGGGCTATGGCTACACCTTC.